A single sample is the source of the 14 T cell receptor beta chains below, sequenced in a study of OX40 agonist ivuxolimab in advanced cancers. Libraries were built with the immunoSEQ multiplex PCR assay. Not all clones reach the TCRdb copy of this immuneACCESS table, which keeps in-frame sequences only. Checked studies attribute under half of the gap to unresolved V genes and leave the rest unexplained. The table for this sample lists fewer than 18,000 clones; about three quarters of them were counted only once. 36% of the sample lies in the top ten. The source material was CD4+ or CD8+ T cells sorted from blood, sampled in a trial of the OX40 agonist ivuxolimab. The receptor set was obtained from an adult with an advanced solid tumor such as melanoma, head and neck, liver or kidney cancer.

The CDR3 reads CASTGTSGRRGETQYF. CDR3 nucleotides: TGCGCCAGCACTGGGACTAGCGGGAGAAGGGGAGAGACCCAGTACTTC. The V call is TRBV10-2, the J call TRBJ2-5, with 14 bases lining up with TRBD2. The CDR3 length is 16 residues. The V gene's germline CDR1 is WSHSY and CDR2 SAAADI. J lost 4 bases, V lost 7 bases, and 8 bases had no gene match.

This clone has more than one count but fewer than ten. V usage is TRBV13 and J usage is TRBJ2-3; the match to TRBD2 covers 7 bases. J gave up 8 bases and V 5 bases, and 13 bases lay outside the gene matches. The CDR3 has 15 residues. In germline, CDR1 is PRHDT, CDR2 FYEKMQ (reference sequence). The DNA for the CDR3 is TGTGCCAGCAGCAACCGGGACTACCTCTTCGGTACGCAGTATTTT. Protein sequence: CASSNRDYLFGTQYF.

This clone was seen only once. One end of the junction fails to match germline, which may point to a read error. The chain employs TRBV7-7 and TRBJ2-2, with 8 positions matching TRBD2. This CDR3 is built from 15 residues. Looked up from germline, CDR1 is SSHAT and CDR2 is FNYEAQ (reference sequence). In nucleotides, the CDR3 is TGTGCTAGCAGCTTATCTCTAGCGGGCACCGGGGAGCTGTTTTTT. Its protein is CASSLSLAGTGELFF.

Only a few counts were recorded for this clone. V usage is TRBV7-9 and J usage is TRBJ2-1, with D tentatively TRBD2 (6 bases). CDR3 length: 17 residues. V gave up 2 bases and J gave up 4 bases, with 18 bases separating them. The germline gives CDR1 SEHNR, CDR2 FQNEAQ (reference sequence). In DNA, the CDR3 is TGTGCCAGCAGCTTACCTAGCCCGGGGGTAGGATACAATGAGCAGTTCTTC. Translating gives CASSLPSPGVGYNEQFF.

This chain links TRBV9 with TRBJ2-1; D might be TRBD2 (5 bases). Germline CDR1 SGDLS, CDR2 YYNGEE. V was clipped by 0 bases and J by 4 bases, with 8 bases between them. The CDR3 sequence is 14 residues long. The DNA of the CDR3 is TGTGCCAGCAGCGTAGTTAGCGCTTACAATGAGCAGTTCTTC. It is translated as CASSVVSAYNEQFF.

The gene calls are TRBV18 and TRBJ2-3; the match to TRBD2 covers 7 bases. Germline V gene data show CDR1 as KGHSH and CDR2 as LQKENI. J lost 2 bases, V lost 5 bases, and 7 bases had no gene match. The CDR3 extends over 15 amino acids. CDR3 DNA: TGTGCCAGCTCAGACGGGCGGGGGACCACAGATACGCAGTATTTT. This translates into CASSDGRGTTDTQYF.

The V call is TRBV6-5, the J call TRBJ2-1; D gene ambiguous. The CDR3 is 13 amino acids. The ends were cut back, 5 bases at V and 5 bases at J, with 10 bases in the middle. Germline V CDR1 and CDR2: MNHEY, SVGAGI. The CDR3 loop is CASSHKINNEQFF. DNA of the CDR3: TGTGCCAGCAGTCACAAGATAAACAATGAGCAGTTCTTC.

V and J are TRBV10-1 and TRBJ2-2, with D possibly TRBD1 on 5 matching bases. The V end lost 4 bases, the J end lost 5 bases, and 11 bases lay between the germline ends. The CDR3 loop spans 14 amino acids. Germline V gene data show CDR1 as WNHNN and CDR2 as SYGVQD (reference sequence). This CDR3 reads CASSGQKETGELFF. CDR3 DNA: TGCGCCAGCAGTGGACAGAAAGAGACCGGGGAGCTGTTTTTT.

The gene calls are TRBV5-6 and TRBJ2-3; 9 nucleotides agree with TRBD1. Trimming at V came to 3 bases and at J to 3 bases, leaving 2 bases not matched to a gene. Looked up from germline, CDR1 is SGHDT and CDR2 is YYEEEE. The CDR3 runs 14 residues. CDR3 sequence (DNA): TGTGCCAGCAGCTGGGGACAGGGAACAGATACGCAGTATTTT. Protein sequence: CASSWGQGTDTQYF.

This clone has just one count. The chain joins TRBV5-4 to TRBJ2-3; D is uncertain. The CDR3 spans 15 residues. The germline V gene has CDR1 SGHNT and CDR2 YYREEE (reference sequence). V was cut by 0 bases and J by 2 bases, with 10 bases left in between. For the CDR3, the DNA is TGTGCCAGCAGCTTGGATTCAACATACACAGATACGCAGTATTTT. Encoded protein: CASSLDSTYTDTQYF. Drawing the rest from reference TRBV5-4 and TRBJ2-3, the complete variable domain is ETGVTQSPTHLIKTRGQQVTLRCSSQSGHNTVSWYQQALGQGPQFIFQYYREEENGRGNFPPRFSGLQFPNYSSELNVNALELDDSALYLCASSLDSTYTDTQYFGPGTRLTVL.

This clone came up a few times. This chain joins TRBV19 and TRBJ2-2; weak D call: TRBD2 (5 bases). The V end lost 7 bases, the J end lost 14 bases, and 20 bases lay between the germline ends. CDR1 is LNHDA and CDR2 is SQIVND in the germline V gene (reference sequence). CDR3 length: 13 residues. CDR3 in amino acids: CASNHEGIGRLFF. CDR3 DNA sequence: TGTGCCAGTAACCATGAGGGAATTGGTAGACTGTTTTTT.

The rearrangement joins TRBV9 to TRBJ2-7; D not resolved. CDR3 length equals 13 residues. V was clipped by 6 bases and J by 0 bases, with 10 bases between them. Germline V gene data show CDR1 as SGDLS and CDR2 as YYNGEE. The CDR3 loop is CASIDFNSYEQYF. The CDR3 bases are TGTGCCAGCATCGACTTCAACTCCTACGAGCAGTACTTC.

V and J are TRBV5-8 and TRBJ2-2; unclear D gene. The CDR3 is made up of 13 amino acids. The germline V gene encodes CDR1 SGHTS and CDR2 YDEGEE. The V gene lost 0 bases and the J gene lost 5 bases, with 5 bases spanning the gap. The CDR3, as DNA: TGTGCCAGCAGCTTGGAAGTTACCGGGGAGCTGTTTTTT. Translating gives CASSLEVTGELFF.

The chain carries TRBV11-2 and TRBJ1-1; the D is unclear. The germline V and J ends were trimmed by 0 bases and 2 bases, with 7 bases remaining between them. The germline V gene has CDR1 SGHAT and CDR2 FQNNGV. There are 14 residues in the CDR3. CDR3 residues: CASSLDPVNTEAFF. CDR3 sequence (DNA): TGTGCCAGCAGCTTAGATCCAGTAAACACTGAAGCTTTCTTT. Drawing the rest from reference TRBV11-2 and TRBJ1-1, the complete variable domain is EAGVAQSPRYKIIEKRQSVAFWCNPISGHATLYWYQQILGQGPKLLIQFQNNGVVDDSQLPKDRFSAERLKGVDSTLKIQPAKLEDSAVYLCASSLDPVNTEAFFGQGTRLTVV.